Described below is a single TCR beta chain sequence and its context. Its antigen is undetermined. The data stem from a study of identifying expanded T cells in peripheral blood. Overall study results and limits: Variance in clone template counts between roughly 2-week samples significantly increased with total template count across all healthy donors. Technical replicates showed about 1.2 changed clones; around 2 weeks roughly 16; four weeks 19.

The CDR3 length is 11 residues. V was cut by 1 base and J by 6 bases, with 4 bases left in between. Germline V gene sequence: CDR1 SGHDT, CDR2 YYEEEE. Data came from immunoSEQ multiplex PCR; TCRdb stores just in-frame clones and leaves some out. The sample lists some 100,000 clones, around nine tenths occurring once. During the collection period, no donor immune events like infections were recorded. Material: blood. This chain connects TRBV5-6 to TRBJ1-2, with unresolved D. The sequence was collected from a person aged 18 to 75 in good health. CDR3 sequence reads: CASSLSDGYTF. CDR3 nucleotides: TGTGCCAGCAGCTTGTCGGATGGCTACACCTTC.